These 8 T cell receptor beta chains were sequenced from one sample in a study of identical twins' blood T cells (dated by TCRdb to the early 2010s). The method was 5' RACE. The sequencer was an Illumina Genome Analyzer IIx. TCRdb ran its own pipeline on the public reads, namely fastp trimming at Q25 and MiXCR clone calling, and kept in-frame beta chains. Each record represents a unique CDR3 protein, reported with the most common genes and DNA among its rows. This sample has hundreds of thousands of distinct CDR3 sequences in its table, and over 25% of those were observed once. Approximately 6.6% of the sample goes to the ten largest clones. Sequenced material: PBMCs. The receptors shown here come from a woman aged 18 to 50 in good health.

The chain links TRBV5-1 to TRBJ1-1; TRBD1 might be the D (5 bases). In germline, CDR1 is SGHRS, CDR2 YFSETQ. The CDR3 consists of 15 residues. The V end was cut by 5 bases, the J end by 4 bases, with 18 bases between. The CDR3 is CASSWGPPGTTEAFF. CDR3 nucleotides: TGCGCCAGCAGTTGGGGCCCCCCAGGGACCACTGAAGCTTTCTTT.

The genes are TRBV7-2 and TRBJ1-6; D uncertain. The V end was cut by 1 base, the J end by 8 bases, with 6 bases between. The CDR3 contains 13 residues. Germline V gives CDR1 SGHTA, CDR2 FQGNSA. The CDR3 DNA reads TGTGCCAGCAGCTTAGGGCAGGATTCACCCCTCCACTTT. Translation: CASSLGQDSPLHF.

The CDR3 DNA reads as TGTGCCGGCATCCCGGGACAGACGAACACTGAAGCTTTCTTT. It codes for CAGIPGQTNTEAFF. The genes are TRBV6-5 and TRBJ1-1; 7 bases map to TRBD1. This CDR3 spans 14 amino acids. Trimming removed 11 bases from V and 1 base from J; junction bases left unmatched: 10. Germline CDR1 is MNHEY and CDR2 is SVGAGI.

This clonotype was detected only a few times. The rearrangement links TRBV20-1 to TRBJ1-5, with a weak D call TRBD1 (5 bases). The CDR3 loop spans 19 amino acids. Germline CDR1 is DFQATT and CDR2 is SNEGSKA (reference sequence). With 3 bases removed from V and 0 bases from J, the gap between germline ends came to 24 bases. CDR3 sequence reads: CSASSGLAPGPLSNQPQHF. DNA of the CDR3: TGCAGTGCTAGTTCCGGGTTGGCACCGGGGCCCCTTAGCAATCAGCCCCAGCATTTT.

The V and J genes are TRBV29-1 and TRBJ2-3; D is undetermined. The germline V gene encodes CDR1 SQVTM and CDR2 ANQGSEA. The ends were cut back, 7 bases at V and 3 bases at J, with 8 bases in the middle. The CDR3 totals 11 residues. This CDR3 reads CSGSRTDTQYF. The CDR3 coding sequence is TGCAGCGGCAGTCGAACAGATACGCAGTATTTT.

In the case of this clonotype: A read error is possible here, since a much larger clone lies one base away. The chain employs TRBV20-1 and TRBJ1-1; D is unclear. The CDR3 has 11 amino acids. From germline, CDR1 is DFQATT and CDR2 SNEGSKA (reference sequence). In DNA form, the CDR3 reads TGCATCCTCGTCTTTTCCACTGAAGCTTTCTTT. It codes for CILVFSTEAFF.

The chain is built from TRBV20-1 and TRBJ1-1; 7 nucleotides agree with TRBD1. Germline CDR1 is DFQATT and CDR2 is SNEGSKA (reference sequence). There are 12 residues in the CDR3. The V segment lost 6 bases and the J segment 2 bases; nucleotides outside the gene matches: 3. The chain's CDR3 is CSAGQVNTEAFF. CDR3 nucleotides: TGCAGTGCCGGACAGGTAAACACTGAAGCTTTCTTT.

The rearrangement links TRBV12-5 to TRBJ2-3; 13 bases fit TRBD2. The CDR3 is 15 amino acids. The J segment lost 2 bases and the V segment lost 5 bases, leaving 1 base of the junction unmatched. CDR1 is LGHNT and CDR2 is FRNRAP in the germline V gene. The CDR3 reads CASGGTSGATDTQYF. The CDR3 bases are TGTGCTAGTGGTGGGACTAGCGGGGCCACAGATACGCAGTATTTT. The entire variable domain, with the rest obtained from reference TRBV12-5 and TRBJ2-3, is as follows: DARVTQTPRHKVTEMGQEVTMRCQPILGHNTVFWYRQTMMQGLELLAYFRNRAPLDDSGMPKDRFSAEMPDATLATLKIQPSEPRDSAVYFCASGGTSGATDTQYFGPGTRLTVL.